These 8 T cell receptor beta chains share one sample of origin, sequenced in a study of T and B cells in COVID-19 patients. Blood genomic DNA input for TRB amplification was roughly 220-500 ng. Multiplex PCR with BIOMED2 TRB-A/B primer pools amplified TRB rearrangements. TCRdb re-derived calls from the multiplex PCR reads in MiXCR, one entry per CDR3 protein. Here the sample spans roughly 7,100 distinct CDR3 sequences, about 25% being singletons. The sample taken for sequencing was blood. These receptors were taken from a human donor with active COVID-19.

With respect to this clonotype: A much larger clone differs from this one at a single base, so this may be a read error. This chain joins TRBV5-4 and TRBJ2-3, with D unresolved. Germline assignment: CDR1 SGHNT and CDR2 YYREEE (reference sequence). The CDR3 is 15 amino acids. CDR3 sequence: CTSSLALTATDTQYF. As DNA, the CDR3 is TGTACCAGCAGCTTGGCGCTCACAGCCACAGATACGCAGTATTTT.

This clonotype is medium-sized within its sample. V and J are TRBV6-2 or TRBV6-3 and TRBJ2-2; D is possibly TRBD2 (5 bases). The CDR3 is 16 residues long. V gave up 0 bases and J gave up 0 bases, with 8 bases separating them. CDR1 and CDR2 from the germline V gene are MNHEY and SVGEGT. In DNA form, the CDR3 reads TGTGCCAGCAGTTACTCAGGGAGCGCGAACACCGGGGAGCTGTTTTTT. As protein: CASSYSGSANTGELFF.

This clonotype was recorded at least ten times. The chain has TRBV6-1 and TRBJ1-4; D remains unclear. Trimming removed 1 base from V and 3 bases from J, with 15 bases in between. The CDR3 loop spans 17 amino acids. Germline assignment: CDR1 MNHNS and CDR2 SASEGT. CDR3 bases: TGTGCCAGCAGTGAAGAGACATTAAGGAGGGCTAATGAAAAACTGTTTTTT. Its protein product is CASSEETLRRANEKLFF.

This clonotype has more than one count but fewer than ten. This chain links TRBV6-2 or TRBV6-3 with TRBJ2-7; the D is unclear. In germline, CDR1 is MNHEY, CDR2 SVGEGT. This CDR3 contains 11 residues. V was cut by 9 bases and J by 6 bases, with 12 bases left in between. CDR3 loop: CASSRISEQYF. CDR3 bases: TGTGCCAGTAGCAGGATTTCCGAGCAGTACTTC.

Sample share makes this clonotype medium-sized. Written as DNA, the CDR3 is TGTGCCAGCAGGGGTATCCGAGACAGGGCTAACACCGGGGAGCTGTTTTTT. It yields the protein CASRGIRDRANTGELFF. This chain joins TRBV27 and TRBJ2-2; TRBD1 agrees at 7 bases. The CDR3 extends over 17 amino acids. Germline lookup yields CDR1 MNHEY and CDR2 SMNVEV (reference sequence). Losses at the gene ends were 6 bases for V and 2 bases for J; bases not matched to a gene: 12.

The CDR3: CASSLDSPSLEQYF. CDR3 DNA: TGCGCCAGCAGCTTGGACAGCCCGTCCCTAGAGCAGTACTTC. The J gene is TRBJ2-7, the V gene TRBV5-1; D uncertain. The CDR3 loop spans 14 amino acids. With 0 bases removed from V and 7 bases from J, the gap between germline ends came to 14 bases. Germline V lookup: CDR1 SGHRS, CDR2 YFSETQ.

This clonotype was seen a handful of times. The chain recombines TRBV7-9 with TRBJ2-2, with D unclear. CDR3 length: 13 amino acids. Germline values: CDR1 SEHNR, CDR2 FQNEAQ (reference sequence). V was trimmed by 0 bases and J by 6 bases, leaving 5 bases between them. The CDR3 DNA reads as TGTGCCAGCAGCTTAGCAGGCCCCGGGGAGCTGTTTTTT. Protein sequence: CASSLAGPGELFF.

This chain links TRBV28 with TRBJ2-1; 7 nucleotides align to TRBD2. This CDR3 spans 15 amino acids. From germline, CDR1 is MDHEN and CDR2 SYDVKM. With V trimmed by 6 bases and J by 4 bases, 9 bases remained unmatched. The CDR3 DNA is TGTGCCAGCAGGGCCGGGACTACCGCATACAATGAGCAGTTCTTC. As protein: CASRAGTTAYNEQFF.